The 22 T cell receptor beta chains below were found in one sample sequenced in a study of T cells in localized non-small cell lung cancer. Method: immunoSEQ multiplex PCR; TCRdb's copy keeps in-frame clones and lacks some. Here the sample spans 50,000 to 70,000 clones, about four fifths being singletons. Sequencing used PBMCs, obtained before any cancer treatment. The receptor set was obtained from a man between 40 and 70 years old with stage II lung adenocarcinoma.

In this sample, this clone turned up many times. The chain employs TRBV5-1 and TRBJ1-1; D uncertain. The CDR3 extends over 13 amino acids. V was pared by 0 bases and J by 3 bases, with 6 bases between. Germline V CDR1 and CDR2: SGHRS, YFSETQ. The DNA for the CDR3 is TGCGCCAGCAGCTTGGATGCTCACACTGAAGCTTTCTTT. Its protein is CASSLDAHTEAFF.

The rearrangement links TRBV5-1 to TRBJ1-2, with TRBD1 matching over 7 bases. Trimming cost V 0 bases and J 4 bases; bases outside gene matches: 3. The germline gives CDR1 SGHRS, CDR2 YFSETQ. This CDR3 has 14 residues. The CDR3 sequence: CASSLGDSIYGYTF. The CDR3, as DNA: TGCGCCAGCAGCTTGGGGGACAGCATCTATGGCTACACCTTC.

The V call is TRBV7-3, the J call TRBJ1-1, with D tentatively TRBD1 (5 bases). V lost 4 bases, J lost 5 bases, and 14 bases lay in between. The CDR3 is 14 amino acids. CDR1 and CDR2 from the germline V gene are SGHTA and FQGTGA. CDR3 nucleotide sequence: TGTGCCAGCAGCTCCAAAGGGAGGGGTACTGAAGCTTTCTTT. Protein sequence: CASSSKGRGTEAFF.

The chain recombines TRBV18 with TRBJ1-5; tentative D call: TRBD1 (5 bases). V lost 3 bases to trimming and J lost 0 bases, with 9 bases between them. The length of the CDR3 is 15 residues. Germline V lookup: CDR1 KGHSH, CDR2 LQKENI. CDR3 bases: TGTGCCAGCTCACCGACAGTAAGTAGCAATCAGCCCCAGCATTTT. Residues: CASSPTVSSNQPQHF. The full variable domain, completed using reference TRBV18 and TRBJ1-5, is NAGVMQNPRHLVRRRGQEARLRCSPMKGHSHVYWYRQLPEEGLKFMVYLQKENIIDESGMPKERFSAEFPKEGPSILRIQQVVRGDSAAYFCASSPTVSSNQPQHFGDGTRLSIL.

This clone was counted only a few times. The chain links TRBV19 to TRBJ1-5; D gene uncertain. CDR3 length: 12 residues. Trimming took off 2 bases at V and 7 bases at J, with 6 bases between the two ends. The V gene's germline CDR1 is LNHDA and CDR2 SQIVND (reference sequence). The CDR3 DNA reads TGTGCCAGTAGTATATGGAGACAGCCCCAGCATTTT. Translated: CASSIWRQPQHF.

This sequence joins TRBV11-3 and TRBJ2-7; 12 bases are shared with TRBD2. Trimming took 4 bases from V and 2 from J; bases not matched to a gene: 9. The CDR3 runs 17 residues. Per germline, CDR1 SGHNT and CDR2 YENEEA. The CDR3 DNA reads as TGTGCCAGCAGCTCTCCGGCGACTAGCGGGAGCCCCTACGAGCAGTACTTC. Its protein is CASSSPATSGSPYEQYF.

V and J are TRBV13 and TRBJ1-3; a possible D gene is TRBD1 (6 bases). The V gene lost 5 bases and the J gene lost 4 bases, with 21 bases spanning the gap. There are 17 residues in the CDR3. The V gene's germline CDR1 is PRHDT and CDR2 FYEKMQ (reference sequence). The CDR3 is CASSPGASLNPGNTIYF. Written as DNA, the CDR3 is TGTGCCAGCAGCCCGGGGGCCAGTCTGAATCCAGGAAACACCATATATTTT.

This sequence joins TRBV5-6 and TRBJ1-2; 7 bases align to TRBD1. This CDR3 is built from 13 residues. V lost 5 bases, J lost 4 bases, and 5 bases stayed unmatched. Germline CDR1 and CDR2: SGHDT and YYEEEE. In DNA form, the CDR3 reads TGTGCCAGCAGTCTCGACAGGGCCTATGGCTACACCTTC. It translates to CASSLDRAYGYTF.

The chain couples TRBV6-1 to TRBJ1-1; D is unresolved. The V and J ends lost 3 bases and 11 bases respectively, with 7 bases between them. This CDR3 is 10 amino acids long. From germline, CDR1 is MNHNS and CDR2 SASEGT. The CDR3 spells CASSDLRAFF. The CDR3 DNA sequence: TGTGCCAGCAGTGACCTGAGGGCTTTCTTT.

This chain uses TRBV18 with TRBJ1-2; the match to TRBD1 covers 10 bases. Per the germline V gene, CDR1 is KGHSH and CDR2 is LQKENI. The V and J ends lost 3 bases and 0 bases, in that order; junction bases with no gene match: 1. CDR3 size: 15 residues. DNA for the CDR3: TGTGCCAGCTCACCGACAGGGGGCTCTAACTATGGCTACACCTTC. This gives the protein CASSPTGGSNYGYTF.

This chain's CDR3 is CASSWPGQGYTEAFF. For the CDR3, the DNA is TGTGCCAGCTCATGGCCGGGACAGGGGTACACTGAAGCTTTCTTT. The V and J genes are TRBV18 and TRBJ1-1, with 10 nucleotides matching TRBD1. Germline-derived CDR1 and CDR2 are KGHSH and LQKENI. After removal of 5 bases from V and 3 bases from J, the junction contained 6 bases not matched to a gene. The CDR3 runs to 15 residues.

The gene calls are TRBV29-1 and TRBJ2-3; D not resolved. Germline-derived CDR1 and CDR2 are SQVTM and ANQGSEA. Trimming removed 2 bases from V and 3 bases from J, with 9 bases in between. The CDR3 spans 13 residues. The CDR3 sequence: CSVEPRSTDTQYF. CDR3 in DNA: TGCAGCGTTGAACCGAGATCGACAGATACGCAGTATTTT.

The gene calls are TRBV6-1 and TRBJ1-1; D not certain. V lost 2 bases to trimming and J lost 1 base, with 11 bases between them. CDR1 and CDR2 from the germline V gene are MNHNS and SASEGT. The CDR3 runs to 15 residues. This chain's CDR3 is CASSERLLSNTEAFF. CDR3 nucleotides: TGTGCCAGCAGTGAAAGACTTCTTTCGAACACTGAAGCTTTCTTT.

V usage is TRBV7-9 and J usage is TRBJ2-7; D unresolved. The CDR3 totals 12 residues. CDR1 and CDR2 (germline): SEHNR, FQNEAQ (reference sequence). The V and J ends lost 1 base and 5 bases respectively, with 6 bases between them. The CDR3 spells CASSLGWNEQYF. The CDR3 nucleotides are TGTGCCAGCAGCTTAGGGTGGAACGAGCAGTACTTC.

The chain employs TRBV7-3 and TRBJ2-1; D uncertain. V gave up 3 bases and J gave up 0 bases, with 9 bases separating them. This CDR3 is built from 15 residues. In germline, CDR1 is SGHTA, CDR2 FQGTGA. The DNA for the CDR3 is TGTGCCAGCAGCTTCAAAATGAGCTCCTACAATGAGCAGTTCTTC. It encodes CASSFKMSSYNEQFF.

The V and J genes are TRBV7-2 and TRBJ1-1, with 8 bases that match TRBD1. V was pared by 1 base and J by 5 bases, with 6 bases of the junction left unmatched. The germline V gene has CDR1 SGHTA and CDR2 FQGNSA. CDR3 length: 15 residues. The CDR3 coding sequence is TGTGCCAGCAGCTTAGTCAGGGGGCGCGGAACTGAAGCTTTCTTT. Its protein is CASSLVRGRGTEAFF.

Note on this clone: The junction shows a germline mismatch at one end, possibly a read error. The V and J genes are TRBV20-1 and TRBJ2-5; no clear D. The CDR3 sequence is 9 residues long. Germline V gene data show CDR1 as DFQATT and CDR2 as SNEGSKA (reference sequence). The CDR3 region has the DNA TGCAGTGCTGGAGAGACCCAGTACTTC. Protein product: CSAGETQYF.

V is TRBV28 and J is TRBJ1-1; weak D call: TRBD1 (5 bases). V was pared by 3 bases and J by 6 bases, with 11 bases between. In germline, CDR1 is MDHEN, CDR2 SYDVKM. This CDR3 region has 13 residues. The CDR3: CASSLEGRAEAFF. In DNA, the CDR3 is TGTGCCAGCAGTTTGGAGGGACGGGCTGAAGCTTTCTTT.

The chain couples TRBV6-1 to TRBJ1-1; D might be TRBD1 (6 bases). The germline gives CDR1 MNHNS, CDR2 SASEGT. V was trimmed by 4 bases and J by 1 base, leaving 10 bases between them. CDR3 length equals 14 residues. CDR3 sequence (DNA): TGTGCCAGCAGTGTAGGGGGGGGGAACACTGAAGCTTTCTTT. It encodes CASSVGGGNTEAFF.

V usage is TRBV6-5 and J usage is TRBJ1-1, with 10 bases aligning to TRBD1. CDR1 MNHEY and CDR2 SVGAGI come from the germline V gene. V shed 6 bases, J shed 6 bases, and the junction held 7 bases outside the gene matches. The CDR3 has 14 residues. CDR3 sequence: CASSVTGGRAEAFF. CDR3 nucleotide sequence: TGTGCCAGCAGCGTGACAGGGGGCCGCGCTGAAGCTTTCTTT.

The chain links TRBV19 to TRBJ2-1; 8 bases map to TRBD2. V dropped 0 bases and J dropped 3; count of bases not matched to a gene: 10. The CDR3 runs to 18 residues. Per the germline V gene, CDR1 is LNHDA and CDR2 is SQIVND (reference sequence). CDR3: CASSIETPGLVFYNEQFF. CDR3 in DNA: TGTGCCAGTAGTATAGAAACCCCGGGACTAGTTTTCTACAATGAGCAGTTCTTC.

V and J are TRBV5-1 and TRBJ2-7; no firm D call. Germline V gene sequence: CDR1 SGHRS, CDR2 YFSETQ. V gave up 0 bases and J gave up 6 bases, with 10 bases separating them. This CDR3 spans 13 amino acids. This CDR3 reads CASSLVRGSEQYF. CDR3 nucleotides: TGCGCCAGCAGCTTGGTCAGAGGATCCGAGCAGTACTTC.